This TCR beta chain was obtained from a study of read filtering for tumor transcriptome and immune sequencing. Study at large: Transcriptome libraries were built from DNase-treated RNA.

This CDR3 is 14 amino acids long. With 7 bases clipped from V and 7 bases from J, the junction kept 12 bases outside the gene matches. CDR1 ENHRY and CDR2 SYGVKD come from the germline V gene. Study outcomes and limitations: About 80% of IR-seq clonotypes had a single read, yet these held around 3.3% of reads.

This library used around 400 ng RNA and molecular barcoded adaptors spanning alpha/delta and beta/gamma chains. In TCRdb, the reads were re-called with MiXCR into one record per CDR3 protein. Of around 38,000 distinct CDR3 sequences in the sample, roughly 15% were seen once. This clonotype was detected ten times or more. Its cognate antigen is unknown. The sequence came from a donor aged 40 or over with multiple myeloma. This chain connects TRBV10-3 to TRBJ2-7, with 8 bases matching TRBD2. The specimen sequenced was a population of CD138-negative cells sorted from bone marrow. This CDR3 reads CAIIRRAGVGEQYF. The CDR3 coding sequence is TGTGCCATCATTCGCAGAGCGGGGGTAGGGGAGCAGTACTTC.